This T cell receptor beta chain was captured in a study of shared clonotypes between healthy human individuals. The repertoire was sequenced with immunoSEQ multiplex PCR; TCRdb's copy has only in-frame clones and lacks some. The sample holds around 500,000 clones, roughly 80% seen once. From germline, CDR1 is SNHLY and CDR2 FYNNEI. The CDR3 has 13 amino acids. V gave up 1 base and J gave up 1 base, with 4 bases separating them. The sequence was obtained from a woman in her thirties or forties in good health. Some clones in this sample may be carry-over from other donors' samples. Sequencing was done on a sample of PBMCs. V is TRBV2 and J is TRBJ1-1; D not certain. The CDR3 region has the DNA TGTGCCAGCAGTGAAGAGAGGAACACTGAAGCTTTCTTT. This gives the protein CASSEERNTEAFF.